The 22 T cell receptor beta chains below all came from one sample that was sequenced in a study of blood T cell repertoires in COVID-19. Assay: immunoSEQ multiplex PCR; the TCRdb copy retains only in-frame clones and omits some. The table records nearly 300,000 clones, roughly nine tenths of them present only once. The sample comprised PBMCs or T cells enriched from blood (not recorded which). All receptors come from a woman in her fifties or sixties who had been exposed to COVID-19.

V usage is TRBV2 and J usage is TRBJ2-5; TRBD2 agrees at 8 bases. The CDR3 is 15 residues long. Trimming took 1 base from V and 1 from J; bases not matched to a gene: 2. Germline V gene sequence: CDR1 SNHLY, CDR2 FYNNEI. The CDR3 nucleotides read TGTGCCAGCAGTGAAGGCGGGGGGTCCCAAGAGACCCAGTACTTC. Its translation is CASSEGGGSQETQYF.

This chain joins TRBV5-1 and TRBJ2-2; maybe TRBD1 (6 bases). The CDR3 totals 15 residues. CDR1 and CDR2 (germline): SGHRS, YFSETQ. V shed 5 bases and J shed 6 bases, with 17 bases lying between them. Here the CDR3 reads CASRRTGQMAGELFF. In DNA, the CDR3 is TGCGCCAGCAGACGAACCGGACAGATGGCCGGGGAGCTGTTTTTT.

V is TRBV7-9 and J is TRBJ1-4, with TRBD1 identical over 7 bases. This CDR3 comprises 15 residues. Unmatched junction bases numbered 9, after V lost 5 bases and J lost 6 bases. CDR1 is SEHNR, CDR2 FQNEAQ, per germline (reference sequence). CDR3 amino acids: CASSPPRDSHEKLFF. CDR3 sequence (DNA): TGTGCCAGCAGCCCTCCCCGGGACAGTCATGAAAAACTGTTTTTT.

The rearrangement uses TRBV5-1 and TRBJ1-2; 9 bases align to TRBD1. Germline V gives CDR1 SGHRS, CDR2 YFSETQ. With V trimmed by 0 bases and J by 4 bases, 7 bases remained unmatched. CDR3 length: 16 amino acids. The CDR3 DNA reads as TGCGCCAGCAGCTTGGGACAGGGGGGACCAGGCTATGGCTACACCTTC. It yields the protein CASSLGQGGPGYGYTF.

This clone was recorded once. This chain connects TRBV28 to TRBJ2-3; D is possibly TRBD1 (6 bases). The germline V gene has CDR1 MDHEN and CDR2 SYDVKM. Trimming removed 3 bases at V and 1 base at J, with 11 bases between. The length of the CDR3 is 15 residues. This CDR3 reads CASSLWGLGTDTQYF. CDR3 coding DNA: TGTGCCAGCAGTTTGTGGGGGCTCGGCACAGATACGCAGTATTTT.

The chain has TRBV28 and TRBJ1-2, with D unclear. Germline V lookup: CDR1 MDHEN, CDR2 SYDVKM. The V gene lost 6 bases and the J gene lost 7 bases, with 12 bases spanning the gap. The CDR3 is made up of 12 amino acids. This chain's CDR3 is CASSRRQAGYTF. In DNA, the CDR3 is TGTGCCAGCAGCAGGCGCCAGGCTGGCTACACCTTC.

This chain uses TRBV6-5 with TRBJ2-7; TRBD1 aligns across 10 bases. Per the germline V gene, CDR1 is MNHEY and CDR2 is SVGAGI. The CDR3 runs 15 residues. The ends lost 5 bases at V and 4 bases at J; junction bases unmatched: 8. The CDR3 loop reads CASSRPGQGVYEQYF. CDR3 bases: TGTGCCAGCAGTAGACCAGGACAGGGGGTTTACGAGCAGTACTTC.

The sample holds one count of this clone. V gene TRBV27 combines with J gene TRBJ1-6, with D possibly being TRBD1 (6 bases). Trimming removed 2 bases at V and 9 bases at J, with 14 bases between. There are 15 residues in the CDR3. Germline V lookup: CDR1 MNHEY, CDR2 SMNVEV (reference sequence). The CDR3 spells CASSLPRPRGSPLHF. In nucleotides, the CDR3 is TGTGCCAGCAGTTTACCCCGCCCCAGGGGTTCACCCCTCCACTTT.

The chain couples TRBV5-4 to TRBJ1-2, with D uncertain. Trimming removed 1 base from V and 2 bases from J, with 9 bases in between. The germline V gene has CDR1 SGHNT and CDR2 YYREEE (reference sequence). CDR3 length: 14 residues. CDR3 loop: CASSLTRENYGYTF. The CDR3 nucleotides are TGTGCCAGCAGCTTGACCCGGGAGAACTATGGCTACACCTTC. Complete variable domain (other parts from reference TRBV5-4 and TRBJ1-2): ETGVTQSPTHLIKTRGQQVTLRCSSQSGHNTVSWYQQALGQGPQFIFQYYREEENGRGNFPPRFSGLQFPNYSSELNVNALELDDSALYLCASSLTRENYGYTFGSGTRLTVV.

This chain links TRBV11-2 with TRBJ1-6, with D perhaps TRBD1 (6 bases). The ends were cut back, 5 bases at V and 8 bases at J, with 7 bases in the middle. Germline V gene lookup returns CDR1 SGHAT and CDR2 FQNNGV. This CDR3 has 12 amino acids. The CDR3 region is CASSGQYSPLHF. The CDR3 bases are TGTGCCAGCAGCGGACAGTATTCACCCCTCCACTTT.

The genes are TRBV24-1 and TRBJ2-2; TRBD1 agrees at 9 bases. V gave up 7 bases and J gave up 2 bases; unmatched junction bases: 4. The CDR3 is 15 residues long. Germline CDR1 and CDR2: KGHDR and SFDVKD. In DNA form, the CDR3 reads TGTGCCACCAGCCGGGACAGGGACAACACCGGGGAGCTGTTTTTT. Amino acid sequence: CATSRDRDNTGELFF.

CDR3 in amino acids: CASSIRGVAYEQYF. The CDR3 DNA reads TGTGCCAGTAGTATTCGCGGGGTAGCCTACGAGCAGTACTTC. The rearrangement links TRBV19 to TRBJ2-7, with a tentative D call TRBD2 (6 bases). Trimming pared 3 bases from V and 2 bases from J, leaving 11 bases between. There are 14 residues in the CDR3. CDR1 LNHDA and CDR2 SQIVND come from the germline V gene (reference sequence).

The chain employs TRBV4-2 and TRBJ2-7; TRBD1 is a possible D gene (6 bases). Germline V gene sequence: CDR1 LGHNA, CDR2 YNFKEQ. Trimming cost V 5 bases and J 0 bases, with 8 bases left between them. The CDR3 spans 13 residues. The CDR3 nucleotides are TGTGCCAGCAGCTACAGGGCCTCCTACGAGCAGTACTTC. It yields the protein CASSYRASYEQYF.

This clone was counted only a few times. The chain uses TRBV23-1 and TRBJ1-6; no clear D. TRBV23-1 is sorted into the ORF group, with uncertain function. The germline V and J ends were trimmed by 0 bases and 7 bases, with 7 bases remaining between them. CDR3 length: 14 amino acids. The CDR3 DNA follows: TGCGCCAGCAGTCAATCGGGCCCGAATTCACCCCTCCACTTT. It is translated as CASSQSGPNSPLHF.

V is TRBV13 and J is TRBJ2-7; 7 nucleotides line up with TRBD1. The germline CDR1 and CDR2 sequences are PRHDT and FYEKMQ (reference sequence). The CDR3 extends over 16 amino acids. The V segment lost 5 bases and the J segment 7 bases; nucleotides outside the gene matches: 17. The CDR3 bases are TGTGCCAGCAGCGTACGCCGGGACAGAATATACGAGGAGCAGTACTTC. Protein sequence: CASSVRRDRIYEEQYF.

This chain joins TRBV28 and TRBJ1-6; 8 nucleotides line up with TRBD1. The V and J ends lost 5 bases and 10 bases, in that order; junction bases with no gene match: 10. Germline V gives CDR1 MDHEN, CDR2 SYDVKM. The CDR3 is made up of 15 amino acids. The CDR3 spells CASSITGGVGSPLHF. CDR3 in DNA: TGTGCCAGCAGTATAACAGGGGGGGTGGGCTCACCCCTCCACTTT.

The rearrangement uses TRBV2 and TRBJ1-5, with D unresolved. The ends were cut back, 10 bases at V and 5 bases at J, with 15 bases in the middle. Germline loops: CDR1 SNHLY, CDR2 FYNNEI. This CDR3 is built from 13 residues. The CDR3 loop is CATQQLGDQPQHF. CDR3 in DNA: TGTGCCACCCAACAGCTCGGGGATCAGCCCCAGCATTTT. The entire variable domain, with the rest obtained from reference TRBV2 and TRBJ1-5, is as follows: EPEVTQTPSHQVTQMGQEVILRCVPISNHLYFYWYRQILGQKVEFLVSFYNNEISEKSEIFDDQFSVERPDGSNFTLKIRSTKLEDSAMYFCATQQLGDQPQHFGDGTRLSIL.

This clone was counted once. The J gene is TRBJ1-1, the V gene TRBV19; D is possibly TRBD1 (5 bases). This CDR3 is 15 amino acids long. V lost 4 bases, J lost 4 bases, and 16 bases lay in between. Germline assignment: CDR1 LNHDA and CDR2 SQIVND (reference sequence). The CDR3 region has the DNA TGTGCCAGTAGTAGCCCCGGGGGAGTGTTCACTGAAGCTTTCTTT. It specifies CASSSPGGVFTEAFF. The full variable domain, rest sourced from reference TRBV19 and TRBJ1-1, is DGGITQSPKYLFRKEGQNVTLSCEQNLNHDAMYWYRQDPGQGLRLIYYSQIVNDFQKGDIAEGYSVSREKKESFPLTVTSAQKNPTAFYLCASSSPGGVFTEAFFGQGTRLTVV.

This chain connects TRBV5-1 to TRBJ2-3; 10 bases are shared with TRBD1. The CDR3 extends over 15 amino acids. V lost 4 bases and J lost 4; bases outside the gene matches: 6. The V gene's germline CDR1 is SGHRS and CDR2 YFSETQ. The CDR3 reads CASSTGQGPSDTQYF. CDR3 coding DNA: TGCGCCAGCAGCACGGGACAGGGGCCTTCAGATACGCAGTATTTT.

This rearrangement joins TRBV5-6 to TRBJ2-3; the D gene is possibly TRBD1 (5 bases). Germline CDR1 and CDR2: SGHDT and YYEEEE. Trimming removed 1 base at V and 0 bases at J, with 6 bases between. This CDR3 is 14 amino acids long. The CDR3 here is CASSLQGSTDTQYF. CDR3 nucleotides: TGTGCCAGCAGCTTGCAGGGTAGCACAGATACGCAGTATTTT. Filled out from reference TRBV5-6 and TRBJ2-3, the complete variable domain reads DAGVTQSPTHLIKTRGQQVTLRCSPKSGHDTVSWYQQALGQGPQFIFQYYEEEERQRGNFPDRFSGHQFPNYSSELNVNALLLGDSALYLCASSLQGSTDTQYFGPGTRLTVL.

DNA for the CDR3: TGTGCCAGCTCACCCCAGGGAGATACGCAGTATTTT. Translating gives CASSPQGDTQYF. The chain uses TRBV18 and TRBJ2-3; D is possibly TRBD1 (5 bases). Trimming left V 3 bases short and J 5 bases short, with 6 bases between. Germline CDR1 and CDR2: KGHSH and LQKENI. This CDR3 comprises 12 residues.

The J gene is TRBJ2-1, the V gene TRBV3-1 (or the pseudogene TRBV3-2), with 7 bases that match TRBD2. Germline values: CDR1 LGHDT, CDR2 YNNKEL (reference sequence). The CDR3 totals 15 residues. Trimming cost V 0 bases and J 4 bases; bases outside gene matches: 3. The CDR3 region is CASSQEGGVYNEQFF. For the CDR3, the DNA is TGTGCCAGCAGCCAAGAGGGGGGGGTGTACAATGAGCAGTTCTTC.